Below are 31 T cell receptor beta chains sequenced from a single sample in a study of cytomegalovirus exposure and HLA in healthy donors (dated by TCRdb to about 2017). Library creation used the immunoSEQ multiplex PCR assay. A mixture of 60 forward primers for TCR Vbeta segments and 13 reverse primers for TCR Jbeta segments was used in the multiplex PCR. Not all clones reach the TCRdb copy of this immuneACCESS table, which keeps in-frame sequences only. Checked studies attribute under half of the gap to unresolved V genes and leave the rest unexplained. This sample's clone table shows around 75,000 clones. Jointly, the top ten make up under 0.9% of the sample. Sequenced: PBMCs. These receptors originate from a boy aged 5-17 years in good health and CMV-seronegative.

The V call is TRBV25-1, the J call TRBJ2-2; D is ambiguous. V was pared by 3 bases and J by 2 bases, with 10 bases between. The CDR3 length is 15 residues. The germline V gene encodes CDR1 MGHDK and CDR2 SYGVNS. The CDR3 nucleotides read TGTGCCAGCAGTGATTACGGTCTAAACACCGGGGAGCTGTTTTTT. Its protein product is CASSDYGLNTGELFF.

This chain uses TRBV6-1 with TRBJ1-5; D gene uncertain. Deletions cut 3 bases from V and 6 bases from J, with 6 bases between. CDR1 is MNHNS and CDR2 is SASEGT in the germline V gene. The CDR3 consists of 12 residues. Here the CDR3 DNA reads TGTGCCAGCAGTGATCGGTTTCAGCCCCAGCATTTT. Its protein is CASSDRFQPQHF.

The chain joins TRBV30 to TRBJ1-1; D call uncertain. Per the germline V gene, CDR1 is GTSNPN and CDR2 is SVGIG (reference sequence). There are 13 residues in the CDR3. V was cut by 0 bases and J by 0 bases, with 5 bases left in between. The DNA of the CDR3 is TGTGCCTGGAGTGTCAGAATGAACACTGAAGCTTTCTTT. Protein: CAWSVRMNTEAFF.

J is TRBJ2-7 and V is TRBV10-3; weak D call: TRBD2 (6 bases). The V and J ends lost 6 bases and 2 bases respectively, with 17 bases between them. Per germline, CDR1 ENHRY and CDR2 SYGVKD. This CDR3 is 15 amino acids long. This CDR3 reads CAIRNRESETYEQYF. For the CDR3, the DNA is TGTGCCATCAGAAATCGGGAGAGCGAGACCTACGAGCAGTACTTC.

This chain links TRBV19 with TRBJ1-1; D is possibly TRBD1 (5 bases). In germline, CDR1 is LNHDA, CDR2 SQIVND (reference sequence). The CDR3 is made up of 14 amino acids. V lost 5 bases, J lost 0 bases, and 10 bases lay in between. The CDR3 nucleotides read TGTGCCAGTAGTGGCAGGGTCCTGAACACTGAAGCTTTCTTT. It specifies CASSGRVLNTEAFF.

This rearrangement joins TRBV5-1 to TRBJ2-1; D is uncertain. Deletions cut 3 bases from V and 3 bases from J, with 19 bases between. Germline V gene lookup returns CDR1 SGHRS and CDR2 YFSETQ. The CDR3 consists of 17 residues. CDR3 protein: CASSSRKTFSRYNEQFF. In DNA, the CDR3 is TGCGCCAGCAGCTCCAGGAAAACGTTTTCCCGCTACAATGAGCAGTTCTTC.

The gene calls are TRBV18 and TRBJ2-1; 7 bases are a match to TRBD2. The CDR3 length is 15 residues. V gave up 2 bases and J gave up 3 bases; unmatched junction bases: 4. Germline values: CDR1 KGHSH, CDR2 LQKENI. CDR3: CASSPREGYYNEQFF. The CDR3 coding sequence is TGTGCCAGCTCACCAAGGGAGGGGTACTACAATGAGCAGTTCTTC.

CDR3 nucleotide sequence: TGTGCCTGGAGTCGCTCTGAGGACAATGAGCAGTTCTTC. Protein product: CAWSRSEDNEQFF. The chain has TRBV30 and TRBJ2-1, with D hard to call. Germline CDR1 GTSNPN, CDR2 SVGIG (reference sequence). The CDR3 sequence is 13 residues long. Trimming cost V 2 bases and J 5 bases, with 10 bases left between them. Filled out from reference TRBV30 and TRBJ2-1, the complete variable domain reads SQTIHQWPATLVQPVGSPLSLECTVEGTSNPNLYWYRQAAGRGLQLLFYSVGIGQISSEVPQNLSASRPQDRQFILSSKKLLLSDSGFYLCAWSRSEDNEQFFGPGTRLTVL.

The rearrangement links TRBV5-1 to TRBJ2-7; TRBD1 aligns across 8 bases. After removal of 4 bases from V and 1 base from J, the junction contained 10 bases not matched to a gene. This CDR3 region has 16 residues. Germline V gene data show CDR1 as SGHRS and CDR2 as YFSETQ. The CDR3 DNA reads as TGCGCCAGCAGCCCAAGACCACAGGGGGGATCCTACGAGCAGTACTTC. Its translation is CASSPRPQGGSYEQYF. The variable domain in full, with the rest retrieved from reference TRBV5-1 and TRBJ2-7, is KAGVTQTPRYLIKTRGQQVTLSCSPISGHRSVSWYQQTPGQGLQFLFEYFSETQRNKGNFPGRFSGRQFSNSRSEMNVSTLELGDSALYLCASSPRPQGGSYEQYFGPGTRLTVT.

The chain combines TRBV5-5 with TRBJ1-1; D uncertain. Trimming took 4 bases from V and 0 from J, leaving 13 bases between them. The CDR3 covers 15 residues. Per germline, CDR1 SGHKS and CDR2 YYEKEE (reference sequence). CDR3 sequence reads: CASSPGTSLNTEAFF. CDR3 nucleotides: TGTGCCAGCAGCCCGGGAACCAGTTTGAACACTGAAGCTTTCTTT.

The chain combines TRBV5-1 with TRBJ1-3; TRBD1 matches 7 bases. The CDR3 length is 14 residues. V was pared by 3 bases and J by 2 bases, with 2 bases of the junction left unmatched. Germline V CDR1 and CDR2: SGHRS, YFSETQ. The CDR3 coding sequence is TGCGCCAGCAGCTCCCAGGGGGCTGGAAACACCATATATTTT. Its protein product is CASSSQGAGNTIYF.

V and J are TRBV23-1 and TRBJ2-6, with TRBD1 matching 10 bases. TRBV23-1 qualifies as an ORF whose function is uncertain. CDR3 length equals 17 residues. J lost 2 bases, V lost 8 bases, and 9 bases had no gene match. The CDR3: CASPGQGEPPGANVLTF. The CDR3 DNA follows: TGCGCCAGCCCAGGACAGGGGGAACCACCTGGGGCCAACGTCCTGACTTTC.

The chain employs TRBV18 and TRBJ2-1, with 10 bases aligning to TRBD2. The CDR3 length is 17 residues. Germline CDR1 KGHSH, CDR2 LQKENI. The V gene end was trimmed by 4 bases and the J gene end by 9 bases; junction bases not matched to a gene: 15. The CDR3 protein is CASSHKYSSGGGVEQFF. The CDR3 bases are TGTGCCAGCTCACACAAATACTCTAGCGGGGGAGGTGTTGAGCAGTTCTTC.

V and J are TRBV7-9 and TRBJ2-7; 9 nucleotides align to TRBD1. V was pared by 5 bases and J by 5 bases, with 7 bases of the junction left unmatched. Germline V gene lookup returns CDR1 SEHNR and CDR2 FQNEAQ (reference sequence). The CDR3 length is 14 residues. CDR3: CASSPQGAVHEQYF. The CDR3 DNA reads as TGTGCCAGCAGCCCACAGGGGGCGGTGCACGAGCAGTACTTC.

The rearrangement uses TRBV7-9 and TRBJ2-7, with D possibly matching TRBD2 (6 bases). Germline V CDR1 and CDR2: SEHNR, FQNEAQ (reference sequence). Between the trimmed V and J ends, which lost 1 base and 3 bases, there was a span of 10 bases. The CDR3 contains 14 residues. The CDR3 bases are TGTGCCAGCAGCTTAGGGGGACTGATCTACGAGCAGTACTTC. Translation gives CASSLGGLIYEQYF.

This chain joins TRBV19 and TRBJ1-1, with 9 nucleotides matching TRBD1. J gave up 4 bases and V 8 bases, and 8 bases lay outside the gene matches. Germline V gene data show CDR1 as LNHDA and CDR2 as SQIVND (reference sequence). The CDR3 is 14 residues long. The CDR3 reads CASGDRERGTEAFF. CDR3 coding DNA: TGTGCCAGTGGGGACAGGGAGAGGGGCACTGAAGCTTTCTTT.

The chain links TRBV29-1 to TRBJ2-2, with 9 bases matching TRBD2. The V gene's germline CDR1 is SQVTM and CDR2 ANQGSEA. The V and J ends lost 0 bases and 6 bases, in that order; junction bases with no gene match: 11. This CDR3 is 17 amino acids long. The CDR3 loop is CSVEDHGGRAIPGELFF. CDR3 DNA: TGCAGCGTTGAAGATCATGGCGGGAGGGCCATCCCCGGGGAGCTGTTTTTT.

J is TRBJ1-2 and V is TRBV6-5, with a tentative D call TRBD1 (6 bases). The CDR3 has 15 residues. Per germline, CDR1 MNHEY and CDR2 SVGAGI. The germline V and J ends were trimmed by 4 bases and 6 bases, with 18 bases remaining between them. CDR3 in amino acids: CASSSTGYGVDGYTF. In DNA, the CDR3 is TGTGCCAGCAGTTCCACAGGGTATGGTGTGGATGGCTACACCTTC.

V and J are TRBV19 and TRBJ1-1; D uncertain. V was clipped by 0 bases and J by 7 bases, with 12 bases between them. The germline V gene encodes CDR1 LNHDA and CDR2 SQIVND (reference sequence). The CDR3 is 14 amino acids. The CDR3 DNA follows: TGTGCCAGTAGTATAGACTCCGCACGGGGTGAAGCTTTCTTT. It codes for CASSIDSARGEAFF.

This rearrangement joins TRBV20-1 to TRBJ1-2; D is unclear. CDR1 DFQATT and CDR2 SNEGSKA come from the germline V gene (reference sequence). V lost 1 base and J 3 bases, leaving 3 bases between the germline ends. The CDR3 is made up of 11 amino acids. The CDR3 region has the DNA TGCAGTGCTAGAGGCGACTATGGCTACACCTTC. It yields the protein CSARGDYGYTF.

The chain has TRBV15 and TRBJ1-2; D is ambiguous. CDR3 length: 15 amino acids. CDR1 is LNHNV, CDR2 YYDKDF, per germline (reference sequence). With 0 bases removed from V and 4 bases from J, the gap between germline ends came to 12 bases. In DNA form, the CDR3 reads TGTGCCACCAGCAGAGACATGTCGGGGAGCTATGGCTACACCTTC. It translates to CATSRDMSGSYGYTF.

The CDR3 protein is CASSESGGAGETQYF. CDR3 DNA sequence: TGTGCCAGCAGTGAAAGCGGGGGGGCCGGAGAGACCCAGTACTTC. V is TRBV6-4 and J is TRBJ2-5; 10 nucleotides line up with TRBD2. The CDR3 extends over 15 amino acids. Germline CDR1 reads MRHNA; CDR2 reads SNTAGT. Trimming cost V 3 bases and J 4 bases; bases outside gene matches: 5.

The chain has TRBV18 and TRBJ1-2; D is undetermined. The CDR3 totals 15 residues. Trimming shortened V by 1 base and J by 4 bases, and 13 bases separated the two germline ends. From germline, CDR1 is KGHSH and CDR2 LQKENI. For the CDR3, the DNA is TGTGCCAGCTCACCACTGGATACGGGATCCTATGGCTACACCTTC. Translated: CASSPLDTGSYGYTF.

The rearrangement joins TRBV7-8 to TRBJ1-1; 8 bases match TRBD1. The trim removed 2 bases at V and 5 bases at J, leaving 7 bases unmatched. The CDR3 covers 15 residues. Germline-derived CDR1 and CDR2 are SGHVS and FQNEAQ. The CDR3, as DNA: TGTGCCAGCAGCTTAACCGGGACAGGAGGGACTGAAGCTTTCTTT. Encoded protein: CASSLTGTGGTEAFF.

V usage is TRBV5-1 and J usage is TRBJ1-2, with TRBD1 identical over 8 bases. V dropped 2 bases and J dropped 5; count of bases not matched to a gene: 8. The germline V gene encodes CDR1 SGHRS and CDR2 YFSETQ. The CDR3 is 15 residues long. The CDR3: CASSFDFTGGYGYTF. CDR3 DNA sequence: TGCGCCAGCAGCTTTGACTTCACAGGGGGTTATGGCTACACCTTC.

V gene TRBV11-2 combines with J gene TRBJ2-7, with 14 positions matching TRBD2. The CDR3 length is 16 residues. Germline CDR1 SGHAT, CDR2 FQNNGV. J gave up 5 bases and V 2 bases, and 5 bases lay outside the gene matches. Here the CDR3 reads CASSLRGGLAGDEQYF. In DNA form, the CDR3 reads TGTGCCAGCAGCTTACGCGGGGGACTAGCGGGAGACGAGCAGTACTTC.

This chain joins TRBV19 and TRBJ1-6, with no clear D. Trimming left V 7 bases short and J 3 bases short, with 13 bases between. CDR3 length: 15 residues. The V gene's germline CDR1 is LNHDA and CDR2 SQIVND (reference sequence). The CDR3 DNA reads TGTGCCAGTAACGTGCGACTAAACTATAATTCACCCCTCCACTTT. This gives the protein CASNVRLNYNSPLHF.

The chain couples TRBV4-1 to TRBJ1-6; 8 positions agree with TRBD1. CDR1 MGHRA and CDR2 YSYEKL come from the germline V gene. The length of the CDR3 is 15 residues. V shed 2 bases and J 8 bases; nucleotides not matched to a gene: 5. The CDR3 DNA sequence: TGCGCCAGCAGCCAATCAGGACAGGGTGATTCACCCCTCCACTTT. Its translation is CASSQSGQGDSPLHF.

The chain combines TRBV7-7 with TRBJ2-5; 9 bases align to TRBD2. This CDR3 comprises 15 residues. Germline-derived CDR1 and CDR2 are SSHAT and FNYEAQ (reference sequence). Unmatched junction bases numbered 8, after V lost 5 bases and J lost 4 bases. The CDR3 DNA follows: TGTGCCAGCAGCATCCATCCGACTAGCGGAGAGACCCAGTACTTC. Amino acid sequence: CASSIHPTSGETQYF.

This rearrangement joins TRBV11-2 to TRBJ2-1; the match to TRBD2 covers 12 bases. This CDR3 is 15 amino acids long. With V trimmed by 5 bases and J by 7 bases, 6 bases remained unmatched. In germline, CDR1 is SGHAT, CDR2 FQNNGV. The CDR3 bases are TGTGCCAGCAGCCCAGGACTAGCGGGGACGAATGAGCAGTTCTTC. As protein: CASSPGLAGTNEQFF.

V is TRBV13 and J is TRBJ2-3; weak D call: TRBD2 (5 bases). Between the trimmed V and J ends, which lost 0 bases and 1 base, there was a span of 8 bases. Per germline, CDR1 PRHDT and CDR2 FYEKMQ (reference sequence). The CDR3 loop spans 15 amino acids. The CDR3 DNA sequence: TGTGCCAGCAGCTTAGGAACGAGGGGCACAGATACGCAGTATTTT. Translation: CASSLGTRGTDTQYF.